The entry below gives a single T cell receptor beta chain sequence along with its context. Only one count was recorded for this clonotype. It lacks a known antigen. Base qualities are not recorded, but no much larger clone differs from it by a single base. A single read makes a weak case. This sample was included in a study of blood T cells in healthy people across ages (dated by TCRdb to the mid-2010s). About the study as a whole: In model experiments, template switching captured roughly one uniquely barcoded TCR beta cDNA molecule for every two T cells. The study measured age-related changes in TCR beta repertoire diversity using deep sequencing normalized with unique cDNA molecular identifiers. The donors were split into four age groups: young (average about 15 years), middle-aged (39), aged (about 56) and long-lived (roughly 86). To avoid experimental bias, donors of different ages were spread randomly across the sequencing lanes. Two additional independent replicas of 1 million unique cDNA reads from the same blood draw were analyzed for two donors (one aged 18 to 30 and one aged 80 or older).

The library was prepared using 5' RACE. TCRdb lists the instrument as Illumina HiSeq 2500. A second PCR of roughly 6 to 11 cycles was run with a J-beta primer mix and a sample-barcoded 5' primer. A unique molecular identifier was introduced onto each TCR beta cDNA molecule by a template-switch 5' adaptor carrying 12 random nucleotides. At least 3 million CDR3-containing paired-end reads were obtained from each sample. First-strand cDNA synthesis was performed from all RNA using the Mint cDNA synthesis kit, with priming by a TRBC-specific oligonucleotide. All cDNA was treated with uracil-DNA glycosylase and then went through a first 18-cycle PCR with the universal primers M1SS and BC2_uni_R. On the study's bioinformatics: Normalization of each sample was performed by random selection of 1 million high-quality reads, each carrying a distinct molecular identifier. Reads with shared molecular identifiers were discarded instead of being binned into consensus sequences. MiTCR, run with a Q25 quality threshold and the strictest error-elimination algorithm, handled CDR3 identification, clonotype clustering and error correction. Lower-bound total TCR beta diversity was estimated with a nonparametric unseen species model using Euler transformation. In-frame beta chains were kept once TCRdb had trimmed the public reads at Q25 with fastp and called clones with MiXCR. Each record represents a unique CDR3 protein, reported with the most common genes and DNA among its rows. TCRdb assigned the V and J calls; the authors' analysis was not used. The sample data list roughly 650,000 distinct CDR3 sequences, and 32% of these were observed just once. Less than 20% of the sample lies in the top ten.

The CDR3, cysteine through phenylalanine, is 15 amino acids long. Kept here is only the CDR3 DNA, which spans 45 bases and is read in frame from base 1. The junction shows trimming of 2 bases on V and 4 bases on J, plus 15 bases between the germline ends. CDR1 and CDR2 (SGHTA, FQGNSA) derive from the germline V gene. The donors were roughly 40 Caucasian individuals from Russia, aged roughly 6 to 100 years, who were systemically healthy. Each donor gave 8 to 10 milliliters of peripheral blood, drawn into EDTA-treated Vacutainer tubes. Ficoll-Paque density-gradient centrifugation was used to isolate PBMCs, with at least 6 million obtained per sample. Trizol reagent was used to extract total RNA from the PBMCs, yielding at least 6 micrograms per sample. The percentages of naive CD45RAhigh/CD27high T cells were determined by flow cytometry on a PBMC aliquot from every donor. The study at large found these results: Because donor CMV infection status was unknown, age-related changes in expanded clonotypes were potentially confounded. Estimates of total diversity based on one million sequenced T cells were considered lower bounds and underestimates. Compared with the aged group, the long-lived group had more naive CD4+ T cells, fewer expanded clones and increased TCR diversity, suggesting age selection. Conclusive comparison of naive and antigen-experienced compartments was prevented by the profiling of bulk unsorted PBMCs. Observed TCR beta diversity correlated strongly with the percentage of naive T cells measured by flow cytometry. Observed TCR beta diversity per million T cells fell roughly linearly with age, and a significant reduction was already apparent by age roughly 41.

Source material: blood. The TCR originated in a woman over 75 in good health. Donor details come from another sample of the same person, matched by shared clones. The V and J segments used are TRBV7-2 and TRBJ2-7; TRBD1 is a possible D gene, resting on 7 matching bases. DNA sequence: TGTGCCAGCAGCTTAACGGCAGGGGGGAGGTACGAGCAGTACTTC. Its protein product is CASSLTAGGRYEQYF.